A few counts support the clone carrying this T cell receptor beta chain. Its target is unknown. The CDR3 is 13 residues long. Germline assignment: CDR1 ENHRY and CDR2 SYGVKD. This sample was included in a study of OX40 agonist ivuxolimab in advanced cancers. Study in general: Given to patients was ivuxolimab, an agonistic anti-OX40 (CD134) antibody.

Study conclusions and caveats: Some of the lowest clonal expansion was seen in partial responders at 0.1-3.0 mg/kg.

No patient had autoimmune disease or received systemic immunosuppression. The data were produced by immunoSEQ multiplex PCR, yet TCRdb's version contains in-frame clones alone and is incomplete. The sample has around 63,000 clones; roughly 91% are singletons. The sample here was CD4+ or CD8+ T cells sorted from blood, taken in a trial of the OX40 agonist ivuxolimab. This chain uses TRBV10-3 with TRBJ2-7; no clear D gene. The source is an adult with an advanced solid tumor such as melanoma, head and neck, liver or kidney cancer. CDR3 nucleotide sequence: TGTGCTCATCAGGTAGTTAGCTCCTACGAGCAGTACTTC. Its translation: CAHQVVSSYEQYF.